Included here is one TCR beta chain sequence, with context. The antigen remains unidentified. This sample was taken from a study of CD8+ T cells in alopecia areata. Study-level points and caveats: Many expanded lesional clones remained in scalp and blood on tofacitinib. Scalp samples also contribute reads from the resident alphabeta T cells found in normal skin.

Treatment given: oral pan-JAK inhibitor, 5-10 mg twice daily. Collection of lesional scalp punch biopsies and peripheral blood was performed in alopecia areata patients. As the sequencing template, cDNA was produced by extracting RNA and reverse transcribing it. TCRdb keeps only in-frame clones here, not all; method: immunoSEQ multiplex PCR. The sample lists 100,000 to 150,000 clones, about 59% occurring once. The CDR3 is 14 amino acids. V dropped 7 bases and J dropped 3; count of bases not matched to a gene: 11. Germline-derived CDR1 and CDR2 are SQVTM and ANQGSEA. The sample consisted of CD4+ T cells sorted from blood, taken at week 4, from a patient treated with tofacitinib. V and J are TRBV29-1 and TRBJ2-7, with 8 bases identical to TRBD1. This TCR was recovered from a human donor with alopecia areata. The CDR3 protein is CSALAGTGGYEQYF. In DNA, the CDR3 is TGCAGCGCCTTAGCCGGGACAGGAGGCTACGAGCAGTACTTC.